The rows below give T cell receptor beta chains drawn from one sample of a study of blood T cell repertoires in COVID-19. Some clones are missing from TCRdb's copy, which holds only in-frame ones; the method was immunoSEQ multiplex PCR. The sample shows roughly 55,000 clones, roughly four fifths of them seen only once. The sample was peripheral blood. All receptors derive from an older woman with acute or convalescent COVID-19. The CDR3 runs from the conserved cysteine through the conserved F or W. A D gene is named only where the DNA matches it firmly. Expanded clones are given a class, and other clones once, few, many or no size at all.

CDR3 protein | CDR3 DNA | D gene | J gene | V gene | clone size
CASRWTGGQETQYF | TGTGCCAGCAGATGGACAGGAGGGCAAGAGACCCAGTACTTC | NA | TRBJ2-5 | TRBV6-5 | NA
CASSLGTGTAYGYTF | TGCGCCAGCAGCTTGGGAACCGGGACAGCCTATGGCTACACCTTC | TRBD1 | TRBJ1-2 | TRBV5-1 | NA
CAARALGTGVSGNTIYF | TGTGCCGCCAGGGCACTAGGGACAGGGGTCTCTGGAAACACCATATATTTT | TRBD1 | TRBJ1-3 | TRBV10-3 | NA
CASSLVTGVTSGANVLTF | TGTGCCAGCAGCCTAGTAACAGGGGTCACCTCTGGGGCCAACGTCCTGACTTTC | TRBD1 | TRBJ2-6 | TRBV3-1/TRBV3-2 | NA
CASRDRGLMDYGYTF | TGTGCCAGCCGGGACAGGGGGCTCATGGACTATGGCTACACCTTC | TRBD1 | TRBJ1-2 | TRBV3-1/TRBV3-2 | once
CASSTRTGSNTEAFF | TGTGCCAGTAGTACAAGGACAGGATCGAACACTGAAGCTTTCTTT | TRBD1 | TRBJ1-1 | TRBV19 | NA
CASSLVGGAQHF | TGTGCCAGCAGCTTGGTAGGAGGAGCCCAGCATTTT | NA | TRBJ1-5 | TRBV5-6 | NA
CATSGTPSNQPQHF | TGTGCCACCAGTGGCACACCAAGCAATCAGCCCCAGCATTTT | NA | TRBJ1-5 | TRBV24-1 | NA
CASSLRVYTGELFF | TGTGCCAGCAGTCTCAGGGTTTACACCGGGGAGCTGTTTTTT | NA | TRBJ2-2 | TRBV28 | NA
CSVKTGSNEKLFF | TGCAGCGTAAAGACAGGGAGTAATGAAAAACTGTTTTTT | TRBD1 | TRBJ1-4 | TRBV29-1 | NA
CSVDKLDEQFF | TGCAGCGTTGACAAGCTCGATGAGCAGTTCTTC | NA | TRBJ2-1 | TRBV29-1 | NA
CASADGAYGYTF | TGTGCCAGCGCGGATGGAGCCTATGGCTACACCTTC | NA | TRBJ1-2 | TRBV28 | NA
CASSPLDSLRNTIYF | TGTGCCAGCAGCCCCCTCGACAGCCTACGAAACACCATATATTTT | NA | TRBJ1-3 | TRBV3-1/TRBV3-2 | NA
CASSAEAGSSYEQYF | TGTGCCAGCAGCGCAGAAGCGGGAAGCTCCTACGAGCAGTACTTC | TRBD2 | TRBJ2-7 | TRBV9 | NA
CASIAGQPAEAFF | TGTGCCAGCATAGCGGGACAGCCTGCGGAAGCTTTCTTT | TRBD1 | TRBJ1-1 | TRBV2 | NA
CASSRGEWNQPQHF | TGTGCCAGCAGTAGAGGAGAGTGGAATCAGCCCCAGCATTTT | NA | TRBJ1-5 | TRBV7-9 | NA
CASSDGPNHHLHF | TGTGCCAGCAGTGACGGGCCTAACCATCATCTGCATTTT | NA | TRBJ1-5 | TRBV6-4 | NA
CASSPLAGAVNNEQFF | TGTGCCAGCAGCCCGTTAGCGGGAGCAGTAAACAATGAGCAGTTCTTC | TRBD2 | TRBJ2-1 | TRBV11-3 | NA
CASSVGGTPVYEQFF | TGTGCCAGCAGCGTAGGCGGGACCCCGGTGTATGAGCAGTTCTTC | NA | TRBJ2-1 | TRBV9 | NA
CASSEEVASSTDTQYF | TGTGCCAGCAGTGAAGAGGTAGCGTCTAGCACAGATACGCAGTATTTT | NA | TRBJ2-3 | TRBV6-1 | NA
CASSPNPGQGNEQFF | TGTGCTAGCAGCCCAAACCCGGGCCAGGGAAATGAGCAGTTCTTC | NA | TRBJ2-1 | TRBV7-7 | NA
CASTMTGKEGTEAFF | TGTGCCAGCACCATGACAGGGAAGGAGGGCACTGAAGCTTTCTTT | TRBD1 | TRBJ1-1 | TRBV6-5 | NA
CASSDGQDINTEAFF | TGTGCCAGCAGTGACGGACAGGATATAAACACTGAAGCTTTCTTT | TRBD1 | TRBJ1-1 | TRBV2 | NA
CASMPGRLAGDQREQFF | TGCGCCAGCATGCCAGGGAGGCTAGCGGGAGATCAGCGTGAGCAGTTCTTC | TRBD2 | TRBJ2-1 | TRBV4-1 | NA
CASRGEGEQYF | TGTGCCAGCAGGGGTGAGGGCGAGCAGTACTTC | NA | TRBJ2-7 | TRBV6-5 | NA
CAISTGTGSYEQYF | TGTGCCATCTCCACCGGGACAGGGAGCTACGAGCAGTACTTC | TRBD1 | TRBJ2-7 | TRBV10-3 | NA
CASSSYGTGGNQPQHF | TGTGCCAGCAGCTCTTATGGGACAGGGGGCAATCAGCCCCAGCATTTT | TRBD1 | TRBJ1-5 | TRBV7-9 | NA
CASSSRWGNEKLFF | TGTGCCAGCAGCTCAAGGTGGGGCAATGAAAAACTGTTTTTT | NA | TRBJ1-4 | TRBV5-6 | NA
CASSLGGGGSTGELFF | TGTGCCAGCAGCCTCGGAGGGGGGGGATCCACCGGGGAGCTGTTTTTT | NA | TRBJ2-2 | TRBV7-6 | NA
CSVDFGGQAQYF | TGCAGCGTTGATTTCGGGGGGCAGGCGCAGTACTTC | NA | TRBJ2-7 | TRBV29-1 | NA
CASSPAGGNNSPLHF | TGTGCCAGCAGCCCCGCAGGGGGAAATAATTCACCCCTCCACTTT | TRBD1 | TRBJ1-6 | TRBV7-3 | NA
CAWSVLGFSGISGSPLHF | TGTGCCTGGAGTGTACTTGGCTTTTCGGGGATCTCGGGTTCACCCCTCCACTTT | NA | TRBJ1-6 | TRBV30 | NA
CASSSARGTGELFF | TGTGCCAGCAGCTCCGCCAGGGGCACCGGGGAGCTGTTTTTT | NA | TRBJ2-2 | TRBV5-4 | once
CASSLAGSYEQYF | TGTGCCAGCAGTTTAGCCGGGTCCTACGAGCAGTACTTC | NA | TRBJ2-7 | TRBV28 | NA
CASSFPRAPLHF | TGTGCCAGCAGTTTCCCGAGGGCACCCCTCCACTTT | NA | TRBJ1-6 | TRBV6-5 | NA
CASSQRTGTSGTYEQYF | TGCGCCAGCAGCCAACGAACCGGGACTAGCGGGACGTACGAGCAGTACTTC | TRBD2 | TRBJ2-7 | TRBV4-1 | NA
CSGRQGAGYGYTF | TGCAGCGGAAGACAGGGGGCCGGCTATGGCTACACCTTC | TRBD1 | TRBJ1-2 | TRBV29-1 | NA
CAWSRRRQGNSPLHF | TGTGCCTGGAGCCGACGACGACAGGGGAATTCACCCCTCCACTTT | TRBD1 | TRBJ1-6 | TRBV30 | NA
CASSFVEGNTIYF | TGTGCCAGCAGCTTCGTGGAGGGAAACACCATATATTTT | NA | TRBJ1-3 | TRBV11-2 | NA
CASSYTGATAFF | TGTGCCAGCAGTTACACTGGGGCAACGGCTTTCTTT | NA | TRBJ1-1 | TRBV6-6 | NA
CASSQWDSASYNEQFF | TGTGCCAGCAGCCAGTGGGACTCCGCCTCTTACAATGAGCAGTTCTTC | NA | TRBJ2-1 | TRBV4-2 | NA
CATGINTEAFF | TGTGCCACCGGGATAAACACTGAAGCTTTCTTT | NA | TRBJ1-1 | TRBV28 | NA
CATAGTMTGNTIYF | TGTGCCACGGCCGGGACAATGACTGGAAACACCATATATTTT | NA | TRBJ1-3 | TRBV11-2 | NA
CATRPGQINNEQFF | TGTGCCACTCGCCCGGGACAGATTAACAATGAGCAGTTCTTC | TRBD1 | TRBJ2-1 | TRBV28 | NA
CASSVRTAGEQYF | TGTGCCAGCAGCGTTAGGACAGCTGGAGAGCAGTACTTC | NA | TRBJ2-7 | TRBV9 | once
CASSTPPQGRGYTF | TGTGCCAGTAGTACTCCGCCACAGGGACGGGGCTACACCTTC | NA | TRBJ1-2 | TRBV19 | NA
CASSHKTGGGYTF | TGTGCCAGCAGCCACAAAACAGGGGGAGGCTACACCTTC | TRBD1 | TRBJ1-2 | TRBV6-2/TRBV6-3 | few
CASSLGQSISGNTIYF | TGTGCCAGCAGCTTGGGACAATCCATATCTGGAAACACCATATATTTT | NA | TRBJ1-3 | TRBV11-2 | NA
CASSADRGGNYGYTF | TGCGCCAGCAGCGCGGACAGGGGAGGGAACTATGGCTACACCTTC | TRBD1 | TRBJ1-2 | TRBV5-1 | NA
CASSYSDIRSGNTIYF | TGCGCCAGCAGCTACTCGGACATCCGCTCTGGAAACACCATATATTTT | NA | TRBJ1-3 | TRBV5-1 | NA
CASSSLGAQDYEQYF | TGTGCCAGCAGTAGTTTGGGGGCTCAGGACTACGAGCAGTACTTC | NA | TRBJ2-7 | TRBV27 | once
CASSLTGRGKRETQYF | TGTGCCAGCAGCTTAACGGGACGGGGGAAGAGGGAGACCCAGTACTTC | NA | TRBJ2-5 | TRBV7-9 | few
CASSQDPIDEQYF | TGTGCCAGCAGCCAAGACCCTATCGACGAGCAGTACTTC | NA | TRBJ2-7 | TRBV4-2 | NA
CASSPPSQGPTEAFF | TGTGCCAGCTCACCACCTTCACAGGGGCCGACTGAAGCTTTCTTT | TRBD1 | TRBJ1-1 | TRBV18 | NA
CASSAVGTVAQYF | TGTGCCAGCAGCGCGGTCGGGACAGTAGCGCAGTATTTT | TRBD1 | TRBJ2-3 | TRBV5-4 | once
CTSSKTRENATDTQYF | TGCACCAGCAGCAAGACTAGGGAAAACGCCACAGATACGCAGTATTTT | NA | TRBJ2-3 | TRBV1 | NA
CASSRQGEGTEAFF | TGCGCCAGCAGTCGACAGGGAGAGGGCACTGAAGCTTTCTTT | TRBD1 | TRBJ1-1 | TRBV5-1 | NA